Included here is one T cell receptor (beta chain) sequence, with context. Source study methods: Nucleated cell counts were estimated from reference gene primer amplification. The method was immunoSEQ multiplex PCR; TCRdb's version includes in-frame clones alone and lacks a portion of them. The D gene and trimming were derived from the DNA, and the V and J assignments and clone size from that table. The table lists fewer than 120,000 clones, about 90% of them singletons. This specimen comes from a study of blood T cell repertoires in COVID-19. Study at large: The analysed material was cDNA or gDNA that came from T cells, B-cell-depleted T cells, or PBMCs.

The CDR3 is made up of 16 amino acids. Germline CDR1 KGHSH, CDR2 LQKENI. Trimming at V came to 4 bases and at J to 6 bases, leaving 10 bases not matched to a gene. The sequencing sample was made of peripheral blood. The gene calls are TRBV18 and TRBJ2-5, with 11 positions matching TRBD2. The clonotype originates from a human donor in a cohort sampled during active COVID-19. CDR3 residues: CASSQTSGRGGQTQYF. The CDR3 DNA reads TGTGCCAGCTCACAAACTAGCGGGAGAGGTGGGCAGACCCAGTACTTC. The full variable domain, rest sourced from reference TRBV18 and TRBJ2-5, is NAGVMQNPRHLVRRRGQEARLRCSPMKGHSHVYWYRQLPEEGLKFMVYLQKENIIDESGMPKERFSAEFPKEGPSILRIQQVVRGDSAAYFCASSQTSGRGGQTQYFGPGTRLLVL.